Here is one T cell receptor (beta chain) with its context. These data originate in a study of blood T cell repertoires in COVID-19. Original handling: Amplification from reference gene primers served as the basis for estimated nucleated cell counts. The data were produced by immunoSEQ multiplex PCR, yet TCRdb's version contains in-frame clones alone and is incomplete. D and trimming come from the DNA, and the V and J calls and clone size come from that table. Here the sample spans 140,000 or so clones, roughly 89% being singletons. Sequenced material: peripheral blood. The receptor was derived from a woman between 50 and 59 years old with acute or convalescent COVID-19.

Written as DNA, the CDR3 is TGTGCCAGCAGCGTAGAATCGGTTGGGGCGAACACTGAAGCTTTCTTT. This codes for CASSVESVGANTEAFF. The gene calls are TRBV9 and TRBJ1-1; tentatively, D is TRBD1 (5 bases). The CDR3 runs to 16 residues. Germline CDR1 is SGDLS and CDR2 is YYNGEE. Trimming removed 0 bases at V and 1 base at J, with 13 bases between. The full variable domain, its missing parts supplied by reference TRBV9 and TRBJ1-1, is DSGVTQTPKHLITATGQRVTLRCSPRSGDLSVYWYQQSLDQGLQFLIQYYNGEERAKGNILERFSAQQFPDLHSELNLSSLELGDSALYFCASSVESVGANTEAFFGQGTRLTVV.